The clone carrying this T cell receptor (beta chain) was seen just once. Antigen specificity is unknown. The CDR3 length is 13 residues. The trim removed 4 bases at V and 7 bases at J, leaving 8 bases unmatched. The germline V gene has CDR1 SGHRS and CDR2 YFSETQ. The data originate from a study of cytomegalovirus exposure and HLA in healthy donors. Regarding the study as a whole: For TCR beta chains, V- and J-gene trimming was later linked to a missense DCLRE1C variant. In a later analysis, a genetic analysis reported fewer productive-TCR N-insertions in an Asian-associated ancestry cluster than the cohort average.

It was with 60 Vbeta and 13 Jbeta primers that the PCR ran. TCRdb's table, derived via immunoSEQ multiplex PCR, lists solely in-frame clones and lacks some. The sample has around 130,000 clones, roughly 88% seen once; the top ten hold 1.5% to 2%. This clonotype originated in a boy between 5 and 17 years old in good health and CMV-seronegative. The rearrangement joins TRBV5-1 to TRBJ2-7; 7 nucleotides align to TRBD2. Sequencing was done on a sample of PBMCs. The CDR3 nucleotides read TGCGCCAGCAGCGGGTCTGGGGGGGAGGAGCAGTACTTC. This sequence encodes CASSGSGGEEQYF.